This TCR beta chain was identified during a study of Graves' ophthalmopathy and Graves' hyperthyroidism. V was trimmed by 3 bases and J by 2 bases, leaving 10 bases between them. There are 15 residues in the CDR3. Germline-derived CDR1 and CDR2 are LNHNV and YYDKDF (reference sequence). RNA served as the template for amplifying TCR beta CDR3 regions. RT-PCR with HTBI primers came first, then second-round multiplex PCR. MiXCR, applied by TCRdb to the multiplex PCR reads, yields one record per CDR3 protein. Here the sample spans about 380,000 distinct CDR3 sequences, over 15% being singletons. The genes are TRBV15 and TRBJ2-2, with D maybe TRBD1 (5 bases). The receptor was derived from a woman between 18 and 29 years old with stable Graves' hyperthyroidism. Sequenced material: peripheral blood. The CDR3 loop reads CATSRSQGNTGELFF. Written as DNA, the CDR3 is TGTGCCACCAGCAGGTCTCAGGGTAACACCGGGGAGCTGTTTTTT.